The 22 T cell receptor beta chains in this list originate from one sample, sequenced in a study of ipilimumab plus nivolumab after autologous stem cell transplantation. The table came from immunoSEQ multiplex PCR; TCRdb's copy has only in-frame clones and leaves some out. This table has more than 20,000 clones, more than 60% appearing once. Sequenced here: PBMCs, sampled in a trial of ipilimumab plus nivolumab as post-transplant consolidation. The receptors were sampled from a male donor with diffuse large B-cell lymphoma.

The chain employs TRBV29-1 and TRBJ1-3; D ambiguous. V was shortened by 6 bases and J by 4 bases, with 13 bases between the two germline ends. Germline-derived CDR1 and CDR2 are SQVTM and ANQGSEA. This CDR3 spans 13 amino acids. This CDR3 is CSVDAVGGNTIYF. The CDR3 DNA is TGCAGCGTGGACGCGGTAGGAGGAAACACCATATATTTT. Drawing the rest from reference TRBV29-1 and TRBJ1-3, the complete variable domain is SAVISQKPSRDICQRGTSLTIQCQVDSQVTMMFWYRQQPGQSLTLIATANQGSEATYESGFVIDKFPISRPNLTFSTLTVSNMSPEDSSIYLCSVDAVGGNTIYFGEGSWLTVV.

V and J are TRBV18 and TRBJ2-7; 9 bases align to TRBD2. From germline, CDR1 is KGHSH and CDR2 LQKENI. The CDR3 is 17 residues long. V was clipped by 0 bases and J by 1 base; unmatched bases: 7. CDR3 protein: CASSPPGAGGDSYEQYF. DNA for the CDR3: TGTGCCAGCTCACCACCGGGAGCGGGGGGTGATTCCTACGAGCAGTACTTC.

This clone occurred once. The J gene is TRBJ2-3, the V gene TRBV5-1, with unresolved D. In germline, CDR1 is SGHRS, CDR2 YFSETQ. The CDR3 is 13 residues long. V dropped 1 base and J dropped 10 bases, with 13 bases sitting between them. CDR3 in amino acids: CASSLFLLPAQYF. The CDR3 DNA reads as TGCGCCAGCAGCTTGTTCCTTCTTCCGGCGCAGTATTTT.

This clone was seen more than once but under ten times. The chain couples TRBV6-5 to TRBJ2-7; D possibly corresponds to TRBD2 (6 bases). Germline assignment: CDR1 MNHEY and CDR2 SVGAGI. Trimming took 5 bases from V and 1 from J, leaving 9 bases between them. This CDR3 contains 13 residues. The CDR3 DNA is TGTGCCAGCAGTCGGGGGTTTTCCTACGAGCAGTACTTC. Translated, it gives CASSRGFSYEQYF.

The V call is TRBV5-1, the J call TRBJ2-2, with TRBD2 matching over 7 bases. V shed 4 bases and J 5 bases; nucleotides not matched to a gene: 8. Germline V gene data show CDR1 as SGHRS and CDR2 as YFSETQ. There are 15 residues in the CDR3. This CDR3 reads CASSNGLGITGELFF. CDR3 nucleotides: TGCGCCAGCAGCAATGGACTAGGAATAACCGGGGAGCTGTTTTTT.

CDR3: CASSTGTVRNTEAFF. The CDR3 bases are TGTGCCAGCAGCACCGGGACAGTGAGGAACACTGAAGCTTTCTTT. V is TRBV7-2 and J is TRBJ1-1; TRBD1 matches 7 bases. The ends lost 5 bases at V and 1 base at J; junction bases unmatched: 7. This CDR3 is built from 15 residues. Germline assignment: CDR1 SGHTA and CDR2 FQGNSA.

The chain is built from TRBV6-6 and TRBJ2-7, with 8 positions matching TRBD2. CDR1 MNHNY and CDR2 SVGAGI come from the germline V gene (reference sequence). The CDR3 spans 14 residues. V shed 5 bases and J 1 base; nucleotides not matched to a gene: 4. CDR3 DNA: TGTGCCAGCAGTAATAGCGGGGTTTCCTACGAGCAGTACTTC. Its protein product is CASSNSGVSYEQYF.

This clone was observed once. The CDR3 loop is CASSLTAGVPGNTIYF. The CDR3 bases are TGTGCCAGCAGCTTAACTGCCGGGGTACCTGGAAACACCATATATTTT. This chain uses TRBV7-3 with TRBJ1-3, with D hard to call. This CDR3 comprises 16 residues. Trimming cost V 0 bases and J 2 bases, with 11 bases left between them. Germline V gives CDR1 SGHTA, CDR2 FQGTGA.

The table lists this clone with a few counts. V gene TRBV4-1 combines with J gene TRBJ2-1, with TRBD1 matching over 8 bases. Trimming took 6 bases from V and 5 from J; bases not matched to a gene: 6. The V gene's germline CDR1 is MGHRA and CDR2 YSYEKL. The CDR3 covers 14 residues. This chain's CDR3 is CASSPRTGNNEQFF. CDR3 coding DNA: TGCGCCAGCAGTCCCCGGACAGGGAACAATGAGCAGTTCTTC.

CDR3 amino acids: CASSSMGLSRLGEQFF. The CDR3 bases are TGTGCCAGCAGCTCGATGGGACTAAGCCGTCTTGGCGAGCAGTTCTTC. This chain joins TRBV7-3 and TRBJ2-1; TRBD2 matches at 7 bases. CDR1 is SGHTA and CDR2 is FQGTGA in the germline V gene. CDR3 length equals 16 residues. After removal of 4 bases from V and 10 bases from J, the junction contained 16 bases not matched to a gene.

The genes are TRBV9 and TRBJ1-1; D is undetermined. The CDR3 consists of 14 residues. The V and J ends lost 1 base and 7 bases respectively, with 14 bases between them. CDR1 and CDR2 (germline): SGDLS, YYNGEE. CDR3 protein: CASSVTPTPDEAFF. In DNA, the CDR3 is TGTGCCAGCAGCGTAACCCCGACACCAGATGAAGCTTTCTTT.

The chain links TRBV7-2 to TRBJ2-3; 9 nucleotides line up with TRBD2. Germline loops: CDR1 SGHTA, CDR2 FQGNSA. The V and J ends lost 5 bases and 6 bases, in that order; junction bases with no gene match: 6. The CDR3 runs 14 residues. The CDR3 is CASSTAGTSDTQYF. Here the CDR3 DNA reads TGTGCCAGCAGCACGGCCGGGACTAGCGATACGCAGTATTTT.

The CDR3 nucleotides read TGTGCCAGCAGCCCCACTCCGGGAAATTATAATTCACCCCTCCACTTT. Its translation is CASSPTPGNYNSPLHF. The genes are TRBV28 and TRBJ1-6; D is unclear. Germline V gene data show CDR1 as MDHEN and CDR2 as SYDVKM. Trimming cost V 6 bases and J 4 bases, with 16 bases left between them. The CDR3 is 16 amino acids.

The CDR3 loop reads CASSQDSDRLWEKLFF. The CDR3 DNA sequence: TGTGCCAGCAGCCAAGATTCGGACCGCCTTTGGGAAAAACTGTTTTTT. V is TRBV4-2 and J is TRBJ1-4, with unresolved D. The V and J ends lost 0 bases and 8 bases respectively, with 16 bases between them. Looked up from germline, CDR1 is LGHNA and CDR2 is YNFKEQ. The length of the CDR3 is 16 residues.

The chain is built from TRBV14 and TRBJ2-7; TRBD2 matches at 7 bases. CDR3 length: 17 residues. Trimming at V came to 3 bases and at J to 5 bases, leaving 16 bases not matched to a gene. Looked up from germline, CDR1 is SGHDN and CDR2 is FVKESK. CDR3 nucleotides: TGTGCCAGCAGCCACGACGAAAGCGGGACTTGGGTTGACGAGCAGTACTTC. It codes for CASSHDESGTWVDEQYF. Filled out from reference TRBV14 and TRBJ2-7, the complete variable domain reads EAGVTQFPSHSVIEKGQTVTLRCDPISGHDNLYWYRRVMGKEIKFLLHFVKESKQDESGMPNNRFLAERTGGTYSTLKVQPAELEDSGVYFCASSHDESGTWVDEQYFGPGTRLTVT.

The CDR3 protein is CASSADQKKQGWNTEAFF. DNA for the CDR3: TGTGCCAGTAGTGCAGACCAAAAAAAACAGGGGTGGAACACTGAAGCTTTCTTT. V and J are TRBV19 and TRBJ1-1, with 7 bases matching TRBD1. The CDR3 loop spans 18 amino acids. J lost 1 base, V lost 5 bases, and 16 bases had no gene match. CDR1 LNHDA and CDR2 SQIVND come from the germline V gene (reference sequence).

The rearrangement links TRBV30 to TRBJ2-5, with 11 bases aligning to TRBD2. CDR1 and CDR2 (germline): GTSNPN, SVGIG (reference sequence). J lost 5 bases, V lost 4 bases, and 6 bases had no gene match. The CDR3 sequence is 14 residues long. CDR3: CAWTLAGGTETQYF. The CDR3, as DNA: TGTGCCTGGACTCTAGCGGGGGGCACGGAGACCCAGTACTTC.

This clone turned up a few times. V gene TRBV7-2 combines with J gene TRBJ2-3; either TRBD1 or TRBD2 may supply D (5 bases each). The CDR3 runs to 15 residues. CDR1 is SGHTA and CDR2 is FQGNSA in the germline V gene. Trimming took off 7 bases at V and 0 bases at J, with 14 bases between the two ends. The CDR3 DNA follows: TGTGCCAGCACCCCAAAGGGACGCAGCACAGATACGCAGTATTTT. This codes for CASTPKGRSTDTQYF.

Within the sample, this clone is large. CDR3 DNA sequence: TGTGCCAGCAGCTTAAAGGCCCTTGATCAGCCCCAGCATTTT. Protein: CASSLKALDQPQHF. The chain carries TRBV7-8 and TRBJ1-5; D gene unclear. This CDR3 has 14 residues. The V and J ends lost 2 bases and 5 bases respectively, with 10 bases between them. CDR1 and CDR2 (germline): SGHVS, FQNEAQ.

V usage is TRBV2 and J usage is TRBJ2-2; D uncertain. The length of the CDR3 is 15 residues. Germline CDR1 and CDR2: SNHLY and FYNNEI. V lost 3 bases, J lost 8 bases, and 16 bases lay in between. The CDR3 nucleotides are TGTGCCAGCAGTGATATGGAAAGCCGCATAGGGGAGCTGTTTTTT. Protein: CASSDMESRIGELFF.

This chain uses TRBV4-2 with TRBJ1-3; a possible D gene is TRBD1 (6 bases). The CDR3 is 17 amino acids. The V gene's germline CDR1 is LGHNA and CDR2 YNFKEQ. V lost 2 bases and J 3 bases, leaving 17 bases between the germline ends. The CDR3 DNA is TGTGCCAGCAGCCAAACCCCCGGGGGCGCGGGTGGAAACACCATATATTTT. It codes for CASSQTPGGAGGNTIYF.

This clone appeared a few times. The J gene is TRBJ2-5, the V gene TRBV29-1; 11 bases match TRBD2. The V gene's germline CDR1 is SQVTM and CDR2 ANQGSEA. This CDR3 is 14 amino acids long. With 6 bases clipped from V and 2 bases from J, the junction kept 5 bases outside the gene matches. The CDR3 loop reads CSVQLAGAQETQYF. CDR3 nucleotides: TGCAGCGTGCAACTAGCGGGGGCACAAGAGACCCAGTACTTC.